A single sample is the source of the 29 T cell receptor beta chains below, sequenced in a study of blood T cell repertoires in COVID-19. Sequencing used immunoSEQ multiplex PCR; TCRdb keeps in-frame clones, though not all of them. Here the sample spans tens of thousands of clones, 76% being singletons. Material: peripheral blood. The origin of the receptors is a middle-aged man with active or convalescent COVID-19.

The CDR3 DNA sequence: TGTGCCAGCAGCTCTCAACAGGGAGTTGAGCAGTTCTTC. The encoded protein is CASSSQQGVEQFF. The chain has TRBV7-2 and TRBJ2-1, with TRBD1 as a possible D gene (6 bases). Trimming stripped 4 bases from V and 9 bases from J, with 13 bases between. Per germline, CDR1 SGHTA and CDR2 FQGNSA. This CDR3 is built from 13 residues.

J is TRBJ2-7 and V is TRBV6-5; the D gene is possibly TRBD1 (8 bases). Germline CDR1 and CDR2: MNHEY and SVGAGI. The germline V and J ends were trimmed by 5 bases and 4 bases, with 15 bases remaining between them. The CDR3 consists of 14 residues. The CDR3 is CASSSGTGYYEQYF. Here the CDR3 DNA reads TGTGCCAGCAGTAGCGGGACAGGCTATTACGAGCAGTACTTC.

The chain links TRBV5-1 to TRBJ2-2; 8 positions agree with TRBD1. The CDR3 sequence is 15 residues long. Germline CDR1 and CDR2: SGHRS and YFSETQ. The trim removed 4 bases at V and 5 bases at J, leaving 7 bases unmatched. The CDR3 loop is CASSRTGLATGELFF. CDR3 in DNA: TGCGCCAGCAGCCGGACAGGGCTAGCAACCGGGGAGCTGTTTTTT.

The chain combines TRBV5-6 with TRBJ1-1, with 8 bases aligning to TRBD1. Germline trimming cut 4 bases from V and 1 base from J; bases unmatched to any gene: 6. CDR3 size: 15 residues. Per germline, CDR1 SGHDT and CDR2 YYEEEE. As DNA, the CDR3 is TGTGCCAGCAGCAGCCCGGACAGGGAGAACACTGAAGCTTTCTTT. Translated: CASSSPDRENTEAFF.

This clone was counted a few times. V is TRBV25-1 and J is TRBJ2-5; the match to TRBD1 covers 9 bases. CDR1 and CDR2 from the germline V gene are MGHDK and SYGVNS. This CDR3 contains 15 residues. The V gene end was trimmed by 3 bases and the J gene end by 5 bases; junction bases not matched to a gene: 7. The CDR3 DNA follows: TGTGCCAGCAGTGAGGGGGACAGGGTACAGGAGACCCAGTACTTC. Translation gives CASSEGDRVQETQYF.

The rearrangement links TRBV5-1 to TRBJ1-5, with D unresolved. Looked up from germline, CDR1 is SGHRS and CDR2 is YFSETQ. The CDR3 loop spans 14 amino acids. Trimming took 4 bases from V and 7 from J, leaving 15 bases between them. The CDR3 region has the DNA TGCGCCAGCAGCCCGATACCCGGGGAACAGCCCCAGCATTTT. Protein product: CASSPIPGEQPQHF.

This clone was recorded a few times. The rearrangement joins TRBV7-9 to TRBJ1-6; a weak D match, TRBD1 (5 bases). CDR3 length equals 16 residues. Per the germline V gene, CDR1 is SEHNR and CDR2 is FQNEAQ (reference sequence). Trimming shortened V by 5 bases and J by 7 bases, and 18 bases separated the two germline ends. CDR3 nucleotide sequence: TGTGCCAGCAGCCAATCCTCGGCAGGGCGAAATTCACCCCTCCACTTT. As protein: CASSQSSAGRNSPLHF.

The chain has TRBV12-3 or TRBV12-4 and TRBJ1-1; maybe TRBD1 (5 bases). The CDR3 loop spans 13 amino acids. The V gene lost 1 base and the J gene lost 5 bases, with 8 bases spanning the gap. The CDR3 DNA reads TGTGCCAGCAGTTTAGGGGGGGGAACTGAAGCTTTCTTT. Residues: CASSLGGGTEAFF.

V usage is TRBV18 and J usage is TRBJ2-3, with 8 bases matching TRBD2. Trimming cost V 0 bases and J 5 bases; bases outside gene matches: 10. The CDR3 sequence is 17 residues long. CDR1 is KGHSH and CDR2 is LQKENI in the germline V gene. CDR3 residues: CASSPPGAGGFGDTQYF. DNA for the CDR3: TGTGCCAGCTCACCACCTGGGGCGGGGGGCTTCGGAGATACGCAGTATTTT. The full variable domain, in which reference TRBV18 and TRBJ2-3 provide the parts outside the CDR3, is NAGVMQNPRHLVRRRGQEARLRCSPMKGHSHVYWYRQLPEEGLKFMVYLQKENIIDESGMPKERFSAEFPKEGPSILRIQQVVRGDSAAYFCASSPPGAGGFGDTQYFGPGTRLTVL.

The rearrangement joins TRBV11-2 to TRBJ1-2; no firm D call. Germline V gene lookup returns CDR1 SGHAT and CDR2 FQNNGV. Trimming took off 0 bases at V and 3 bases at J, with 2 bases between the two ends. The CDR3 length is 12 residues. CDR3 region: CASSLDDYGYTF. In DNA, the CDR3 is TGTGCCAGCAGCTTAGACGACTATGGCTACACCTTC.

V and J are TRBV12-3 or TRBV12-4 and TRBJ1-3; D ambiguous. The CDR3 has 12 residues. Trimming removed 3 bases at V and 9 bases at J, with 9 bases between. DNA for the CDR3: TGTGCCAGCAGTTTCAGAAACCCCACCATATATTTT. Translated: CASSFRNPTIYF.

The J gene is TRBJ1-3, the V gene TRBV7-2; D remains unclear. With 5 bases removed from V and 7 bases from J, the gap between germline ends came to 15 bases. This CDR3 comprises 14 residues. Germline V gives CDR1 SGHTA, CDR2 FQGNSA. CDR3 sequence reads: CASSPSRERNTIYF. The CDR3 DNA is TGTGCCAGCAGCCCGAGCCGGGAACGGAACACCATATATTTT.

The chain is built from TRBV14 and TRBJ1-5; D is undetermined. Germline CDR1 SGHDN, CDR2 FVKESK. This CDR3 comprises 13 residues. V was clipped by 1 base and J by 3 bases, with 4 bases between them. CDR3 sequence reads: CASSQGANQPQHF. DNA for the CDR3: TGTGCCAGCAGCCAAGGGGCCAATCAGCCCCAGCATTTT.

The chain joins TRBV14 to TRBJ2-5; 7 nucleotides match TRBD1. CDR3 length equals 17 residues. Losses at the gene ends were 4 bases for V and 2 bases for J; bases not matched to a gene: 13. Germline-derived CDR1 and CDR2 are SGHDN and FVKESK. In DNA, the CDR3 is TGTGCCAGCAGCCTGAAGACAGGGTTAACCTCGCAAGAGACCCAGTACTTC. Its protein is CASSLKTGLTSQETQYF.

This chain connects TRBV7-2 to TRBJ1-1; TRBD1 is a possible D gene (6 bases). The CDR3 spans 14 residues. CDR1 is SGHTA and CDR2 is FQGNSA in the germline V gene. Trimming removed 6 bases from V and 2 bases from J, with 13 bases in between. CDR3: CASREGGRNTEAFF. The CDR3 coding sequence is TGTGCCAGCAGAGAAGGGGGAAGAAACACTGAAGCTTTCTTT.

The chain joins TRBV6-1 to TRBJ1-3, with D maybe TRBD1 (6 bases). Between the trimmed V and J ends, which lost 0 bases and 4 bases, there was a span of 10 bases. CDR3 length: 15 amino acids. Germline lookup yields CDR1 MNHNS and CDR2 SASEGT. The CDR3, as DNA: TGTGCCAGCAGTGAAGCGCCGACAGGAGGAAACACCATATATTTT. This codes for CASSEAPTGGNTIYF.

V and J are TRBV2 and TRBJ2-5; 11 bases align to TRBD1. Germline CDR1 is SNHLY and CDR2 is FYNNEI. This CDR3 spans 15 amino acids. With 6 bases clipped from V and 5 bases from J, the junction kept 8 bases outside the gene matches. In DNA form, the CDR3 reads TGTGCCAGCAGGCCAGGGACAGGGGGTAGGGAGACCCAGTACTTC. Protein sequence: CASRPGTGGRETQYF.

The chain uses TRBV7-3 and TRBJ2-1; 9 bases align to TRBD2. This CDR3 is 14 amino acids long. Germline assignment: CDR1 SGHTA and CDR2 FQGTGA. After removal of 5 bases from V and 4 bases from J, the junction contained 3 bases not matched to a gene. For the CDR3, the DNA is TGTGCCAGCAGCCCGGGACTAGCTTACAATGAGCAGTTCTTC. It encodes CASSPGLAYNEQFF. Combining the CDR3 with reference TRBV7-3 and TRBJ2-1 gives the whole variable domain GAGVSQTPSNKVTEKGKYVELRCDPISGHTALYWYRQSLGQGPEFLIYFQGTGAADDSGLPNDRFFAVRPEGSVSTLKIQRTERGDSAVYLCASSPGLAYNEQFFGPGTRLTVL.

The V gene is TRBV19, the J gene TRBJ2-1; D might be TRBD2 (8 bases). V was pared by 6 bases and J by 9 bases, with 24 bases between. CDR3 length: 16 amino acids. The germline gives CDR1 LNHDA, CDR2 SQIVND (reference sequence). CDR3 amino acids: CASSTGALAEYGEQFF. CDR3 nucleotide sequence: TGTGCCAGTAGCACAGGGGCACTAGCGGAGTATGGTGAGCAGTTCTTC.

The chain uses TRBV7-9 and TRBJ2-3; D perhaps matches TRBD2 (7 bases). CDR3 size: 15 residues. Germline-derived CDR1 and CDR2 are SEHNR and FQNEAQ (reference sequence). V was clipped by 5 bases and J by 3 bases, with 15 bases between them. The DNA for the CDR3 is TGTGCCAGCAGCCCCCGGGGGGCTAGGACAGATACGCAGTATTTT. Its protein product is CASSPRGARTDTQYF.

The chain is built from TRBV11-2 and TRBJ2-3; the D gene is possibly TRBD2 (5 bases). This CDR3 spans 13 amino acids. V was shortened by 8 bases and J by 1 base, with 10 bases between the two germline ends. Per the germline V gene, CDR1 is SGHAT and CDR2 is FQNNGV. For the CDR3, the DNA is TGTGCCAGCGAACTAGTGGGCACAGATACGCAGTATTTT. The encoded protein is CASELVGTDTQYF.

The rearrangement joins TRBV15 to TRBJ2-7; D unclear. CDR1 and CDR2 from the germline V gene are LNHNV and YYDKDF (reference sequence). Trimming took off 3 bases at V and 2 bases at J, with 8 bases between the two ends. This CDR3 spans 13 amino acids. DNA of the CDR3: TGTGCCACCAGCAGGCAGGTTGCCTACGAGCAGTACTTC. Translated, it gives CATSRQVAYEQYF. Supplemented by reference TRBV15 and TRBJ2-7, the full variable domain reads DAMVIQNPRYQVTQFGKPVTLSCSQTLNHNVMYWYQQKSSQAPKLLFHYYDKDFNNEADTPDNFQSRRPNTSFCFLDIRSPGLGDTAMYLCATSRQVAYEQYFGPGTRLTVT.

This clone came up a few times. The gene calls are TRBV19 and TRBJ1-2, with 11 nucleotides matching TRBD1. With 9 bases clipped from V and 2 bases from J, the junction kept 5 bases outside the gene matches. This CDR3 is built from 14 residues. The germline gives CDR1 LNHDA, CDR2 SQIVND (reference sequence). The CDR3 DNA sequence: TGTGCCAGCAGGGACAGGGGGGTGAACTATGGCTACACCTTC. Translation: CASRDRGVNYGYTF.

The chain joins TRBV5-1 to TRBJ1-2; D is unresolved. The CDR3 covers 13 residues. Germline-derived CDR1 and CDR2 are SGHRS and YFSETQ. The V gene lost 1 base and the J gene lost 5 bases, with 9 bases spanning the gap. In DNA form, the CDR3 reads TGCGCCAGCAGCTTGACAACAGTTTATGGCTACACCTTC. Translation gives CASSLTTVYGYTF.

This chain links TRBV5-1 with TRBJ2-2, with TRBD2 identical over 14 bases. The CDR3 consists of 17 residues. CDR1 and CDR2 (germline): SGHRS, YFSETQ. The junction had 4 bases not matched to a gene; V was cut back by 5 bases and J by 1 base. The CDR3 loop reads CASSGLAGGLNTGELFF. The CDR3 DNA reads as TGCGCCAGCAGTGGACTAGCGGGGGGTTTGAACACCGGGGAGCTGTTTTTT.

On this clone: Different DNA sequences within this sample yield the same CDR3. The chain is built from TRBV3-1 (or the pseudogene TRBV3-2) and TRBJ1-5; D is possibly TRBD1 (6 bases). V was pared by 4 bases and J by 1 base, with 8 bases between. The CDR3 has 14 residues. In germline, CDR1 is LGHDT, CDR2 YNNKEL (reference sequence). CDR3 region: CASSRGQSNQPQHF. The CDR3, as DNA: TGTGCCAGCAGCCGGGGGCAGAGCAATCAGCCCCAGCATTTT.

This chain connects TRBV7-9 to TRBJ2-3, with 10 bases that match TRBD2. Germline CDR1 SEHNR, CDR2 FQNEAQ (reference sequence). The J segment lost 1 base and the V segment lost 4 bases, leaving 5 bases of the junction unmatched. This CDR3 comprises 16 residues. CDR3 in DNA: TGTGCCAGCAGCTCCTTAGCGGGAGGAGGCACAGATACGCAGTATTTT. Its translation: CASSSLAGGGTDTQYF.

The CDR3 DNA sequence: TGTGCCAGTGAGGCTTCAGGCACAGATACGCAGTATTTT. Protein product: CASEASGTDTQYF. The chain couples TRBV13 to TRBJ2-3; D uncertain. The CDR3 sequence is 13 residues long. The V and J ends lost 9 bases and 1 base respectively, with 11 bases between them. Germline V lookup: CDR1 PRHDT, CDR2 FYEKMQ (reference sequence).

This chain joins TRBV19 and TRBJ2-3; 8 bases line up with TRBD2. This CDR3 spans 13 amino acids. CDR1 is LNHDA and CDR2 is SQIVND in the germline V gene (reference sequence). J gave up 6 bases and V 7 bases, and 6 bases lay outside the gene matches. The CDR3, as DNA: TGTGCCAGTAAGGAGCGGGAGTCGGATACGCAGTATTTT. This codes for CASKERESDTQYF.